This T cell receptor (beta chain) was obtained from a study of blood T cell repertoires in COVID-19. Study background: In each case, the material was cDNA or gDNA derived from T cells, B-cell-depleted T cells, or PBMCs.

With V trimmed by 6 bases and J by 3 bases, 13 bases remained unmatched. This CDR3 is built from 17 residues. CDR1 is MDHEN, CDR2 SYDVKM, per germline. The table lists this clone with many counts. Those enrolled, adults aged 18 to 89 years, came from about 24 US areas. Participant-given clinical history determined each cohort assignment. Clones were sequenced by immunoSEQ multiplex PCR, and TCRdb holds only the in-frame ones, with some missing. The sample has about 160,000 clones, over 75% seen once. The chain employs TRBV28 and TRBJ2-7, with 11 bases matching TRBD2. This receptor was obtained from a woman aged 40 to 55 with acute COVID-19. Material for sequencing was PBMCs or T cells enriched from blood (not recorded which). CDR3 protein: CASRTELAGEPFYEQYF. The CDR3 nucleotides read TGTGCCAGCAGGACCGAACTAGCGGGAGAACCCTTCTACGAGCAGTACTTC.